Following are 5 T cell receptor beta chains from one sample sequenced in a study of T cell repertoires in cytomegalovirus infection. Which antigens these TCRs recognize remains unknown. A single record per CDR3 protein comes from TCRdb applying MiXCR to the reads. The sample yields around 800,000 distinct CDR3 sequences, roughly 33% seen once. The material sequenced was cultured CD8+ T cells from PBMCs, taken from culture after CMV antigen stimulation. These receptors all come from a human donor in good health (CMV status not recorded). Some clones in this sample may be carry-over from other donors' samples.

The V and J genes are TRBV20-1 and TRBJ2-2; 15 nucleotides align to TRBD2. V shed 5 bases and J 4 bases; nucleotides not matched to a gene: 11. The length of the CDR3 is 18 residues. Germline values: CDR1 DFQATT, CDR2 SNEGSKA (reference sequence). The CDR3 nucleotides are TGCAGTGCTCCTCGGACTAGCGGGGGGGTAACTTTCACCGGGGAGCTGTTTTTT. This sequence encodes CSAPRTSGGVTFTGELFF.

This rearrangement joins TRBV5-6 to TRBJ2-2; the D is unclear. The CDR3 consists of 13 residues. The ends were cut back, 0 bases at V and 7 bases at J, with 7 bases in the middle. Germline CDR1 reads SGHDT; CDR2 reads YYEEEE. The CDR3, as DNA: TGTGCCAGCAGCTTGGAAGGTGACGGGGAGCTGTTTTTT. This encodes CASSLEGDGELFF.

This clonotype came up many times. The V gene is TRBV19, the J gene TRBJ2-7; D is uncertain. The V and J ends lost 8 bases and 3 bases respectively, with 11 bases between them. Germline lookup yields CDR1 LNHDA and CDR2 SQIVND (reference sequence). The CDR3 spans 12 residues. In nucleotides, the CDR3 is TGTGCCAGTCATGGGGATCTCTACGAGCAGTACGTC. It encodes CASHGDLYEQYV.

This chain joins TRBV4-1 and TRBJ2-7, with D tentatively TRBD1 or TRBD2 (5 bases each). Trimming cost V 7 bases and J 4 bases, with 20 bases left between them. The V gene's germline CDR1 is MGHRA and CDR2 YSYEKL. The CDR3 is 15 amino acids. CDR3 region: CASTASNRRPYEQYV. The CDR3 DNA reads as TGCGCCAGCACCGCATCCAACAGGAGGCCGTACGAGCAGTACGTC.

The CDR3 sequence is CASSLGRRGDTQYF. The CDR3 DNA follows: TGTGCCAGCAGTCTCGGACGGCGAGGAGATACGCAGTATTTT. This chain links TRBV27 with TRBJ2-3; D is undetermined. This CDR3 has 14 residues. Germline V gene sequence: CDR1 MNHEY, CDR2 SMNVEV (reference sequence). Trimming took 5 bases from V and 5 from J, leaving 14 bases between them.